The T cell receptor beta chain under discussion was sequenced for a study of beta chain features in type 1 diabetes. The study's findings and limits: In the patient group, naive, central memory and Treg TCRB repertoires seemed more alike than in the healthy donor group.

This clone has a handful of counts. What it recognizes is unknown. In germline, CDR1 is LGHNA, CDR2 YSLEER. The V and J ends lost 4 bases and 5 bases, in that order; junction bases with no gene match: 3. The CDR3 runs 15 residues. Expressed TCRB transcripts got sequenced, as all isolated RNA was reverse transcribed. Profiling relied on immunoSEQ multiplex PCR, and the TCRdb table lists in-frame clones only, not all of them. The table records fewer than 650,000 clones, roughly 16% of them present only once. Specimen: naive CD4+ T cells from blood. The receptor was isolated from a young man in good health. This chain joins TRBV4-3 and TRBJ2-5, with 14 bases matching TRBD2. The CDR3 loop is CASSPRLAGGETQYF. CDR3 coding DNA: TGCGCCAGCAGCCCTAGACTAGCGGGAGGGGAGACCCAGTACTTC.